This T cell receptor (beta chain) appears in the sequencing data of a study of blood T cell repertoires in COVID-19. Between the trimmed V and J ends, which lost 2 bases and 1 base, there was a span of 8 bases. The CDR3 covers 13 residues. CDR1 and CDR2 (germline): GTSNPN, SVGIG (reference sequence). Clones were sequenced by immunoSEQ multiplex PCR, and TCRdb holds only the in-frame ones, with some missing. The sample holds under 300,000 clones, roughly 90% seen once. The sequence derives from a man over 45 with acute or convalescent COVID-19. Sample: peripheral blood. This rearrangement joins TRBV30 to TRBJ1-2; D call uncertain. CDR3 in amino acids: CAWSSGNNYGYTF. The CDR3 region has the DNA TGTGCCTGGAGTTCGGGAAATAACTATGGCTACACCTTC. Full variable domain (missing parts from reference TRBV30 and TRBJ1-2): SQTIHQWPATLVQPVGSPLSLECTVEGTSNPNLYWYRQAAGRGLQLLFYSVGIGQISSEVPQNLSASRPQDRQFILSSKKLLLSDSGFYLCAWSSGNNYGYTFGSGTRLTVV.